The 22 T cell receptor beta chains in this list originate from one sample, sequenced in a study of shared T cell receptors in the human thymus. Libraries were prepared by immunoSEQ multiplex PCR; TCRdb keeps only in-frame clonotypes and omits some of them. Seen here are hundreds of thousands of clones, about 90% observed once, and the top ten hold more than 0.009%. These data also featured in a second study, about human thymus T cells.

Material for sequencing was thymocytes. The receptor set was obtained from a boy under two years old with a congenital heart defect.

The rearrangement links TRBV11-2 to TRBJ1-1, with unresolved D. This CDR3 is built from 12 residues. Germline V gives CDR1 SGHAT, CDR2 FQNNGV. Trimming shortened V by 5 bases and J by 11 bases, and 15 bases separated the two germline ends. CDR3 loop: CASSPLTLGAFF. Written as DNA, the CDR3 is TGTGCCAGCAGCCCGCTTACACTAGGGGCTTTCTTT.

The chain couples TRBV28 to TRBJ2-7; possible D gene TRBD1, 6 bases. Germline CDR1 is MDHEN and CDR2 is SYDVKM. There are 15 residues in the CDR3. Trimming cost V 2 bases and J 0 bases, with 11 bases left between them. The CDR3 sequence: CASSLPARGSYEQYF. The CDR3 DNA reads TGTGCCAGCAGTTTACCGGCCAGGGGCTCCTACGAGCAGTACTTC.

The chain links TRBV9 to TRBJ2-2; 11 positions agree with TRBD2. Trimming took 5 bases from V and 1 from J; bases not matched to a gene: 4. Per germline, CDR1 SGDLS and CDR2 YYNGEE. The CDR3 spans 16 residues. Here the CDR3 reads CASRAGLAGNTGELFF. The CDR3 DNA is TGTGCCAGCAGAGCAGGACTAGCGGGGAACACCGGGGAGCTGTTTTTT.

The J gene is TRBJ2-7, the V gene TRBV28; TRBD1 is a possible D gene (6 bases). CDR1 MDHEN and CDR2 SYDVKM come from the germline V gene. The CDR3 is 14 residues long. Trimming left V 5 bases short and J 2 bases short, with 13 bases between. The CDR3 region is CASSPRGSAYEQYF. The CDR3 coding sequence is TGTGCCAGCAGTCCAAGGGGGTCAGCCTACGAGCAGTACTTC.

This clone was seen more than once but under ten times. The gene calls are TRBV5-5 and TRBJ2-5; 8 bases match TRBD2. This CDR3 has 17 amino acids. V lost 5 bases to trimming and J lost 5 bases; unmatched junction nucleotides: 17. CDR1 is SGHKS, CDR2 YYEKEE, per germline (reference sequence). This CDR3 reads CASSRGTASGSMETQYF. CDR3 sequence (DNA): TGTGCCAGCAGTCGGGGAACGGCAAGCGGGAGTATGGAGACCCAGTACTTC.

This clone has a single count. This chain connects TRBV7-9 to TRBJ2-1, with 9 bases identical to TRBD2. V lost 2 bases and J lost 4; bases outside the gene matches: 3. This CDR3 comprises 15 residues. The germline gives CDR1 SEHNR, CDR2 FQNEAQ (reference sequence). Here the CDR3 reads CASSLSSGMYNEQFF. The CDR3 DNA reads TGTGCCAGCAGCTTATCTAGCGGGATGTACAATGAGCAGTTCTTC.

This clone was detected only once. This chain joins TRBV5-8 and TRBJ1-2; D not certain. The ends were cut back, 0 bases at V and 1 base at J, with 4 bases in the middle. Per germline, CDR1 SGHTS and CDR2 YDEGEE. CDR3 size: 13 residues. The CDR3 nucleotides are TGTGCCAGCAGCTTGGACAGTAACTATGGCTACACCTTC. Protein: CASSLDSNYGYTF.

The chain combines TRBV4-3 with TRBJ2-7; no clear D. The CDR3 is 13 residues long. The germline CDR1 and CDR2 sequences are LGHNA and YSLEER. Trimming shortened V by 1 base and J by 4 bases, and 8 bases separated the two germline ends. Here the CDR3 reads CASSQAPLYEQYF. The DNA of the CDR3 is TGCGCCAGCAGCCAAGCCCCCTTATACGAGCAGTACTTC.

J is TRBJ2-2 and V is TRBV4-1, with 10 nucleotides matching TRBD1. Losses at the gene ends were 0 bases for V and 3 bases for J; bases not matched to a gene: 4. The CDR3 consists of 17 residues. Germline CDR1 reads MGHRA; CDR2 reads YSYEKL. In DNA form, the CDR3 reads TGCGCCAGCAGCCAAGAGGGGACAGGGGAAGACACCGGGGAGCTGTTTTTT. It translates to CASSQEGTGEDTGELFF.

This chain uses TRBV28 with TRBJ2-2; 8 bases agree with TRBD1. With 3 bases clipped from V and 2 bases from J, the junction kept 8 bases outside the gene matches. This CDR3 is built from 17 residues. CDR1 and CDR2 (germline): MDHEN, SYDVKM. The CDR3 DNA reads as TGTGCCAGCAGTTTCGGCCTGGACAGGGTCAACACCGGGGAGCTGTTTTTT. Its protein is CASSFGLDRVNTGELFF.

DNA for the CDR3: TGCGCCAGCAGCTTGGTAGCTAGCGGGCCTAACCTATCGTACGAGCAGTACTTC. Protein sequence: CASSLVASGPNLSYEQYF. The V and J genes are TRBV5-1 and TRBJ2-7; TRBD2 agrees at 8 bases. Germline CDR1 is SGHRS and CDR2 is YFSETQ. The junction had 15 bases not matched to a gene; V was cut back by 0 bases and J by 4 bases. The CDR3 consists of 18 residues.

Comment on this clone: The same CDR3 can be traced to other DNA sequences in this sample. The chain employs TRBV7-8 and TRBJ1-2, with unresolved D. Trimming took off 1 base at V and 2 bases at J, with 5 bases between the two ends. Germline loops: CDR1 SGHVS, CDR2 FQNEAQ. This CDR3 spans 13 amino acids. The CDR3 DNA sequence: TGTGCCAGCAGCTTAGGCCAGAACTATGGCTACACCTTC. Protein: CASSLGQNYGYTF. Complete variable domain (other parts from reference TRBV7-8 and TRBJ1-2): GAGVSQSPRYKVAKRGQDVALRCDPISGHVSLFWYQQALGQGPEFLTYFQNEAQLDKSGLPSDRFFAERPEGSVSTLKIQRTQQEDSAVYLCASSLGQNYGYTFGSGTRLTVV.

This rearrangement joins TRBV10-2 to TRBJ2-7; TRBD1 aligns across 7 bases. This CDR3 has 15 amino acids. Germline V CDR1 and CDR2: WSHSY, SAAADI. The trim removed 2 bases at V and 7 bases at J, leaving 11 bases unmatched. DNA for the CDR3: TGCGCCAGCAGTGAGCCCGACAGGGTGAGGGATGAGCAGTACTTC. Translating it yields CASSEPDRVRDEQYF.

The V and J genes are TRBV10-2 and TRBJ1-2; the match to TRBD1 covers 7 bases. Germline CDR1 and CDR2: WSHSY and SAAADI. J was trimmed by 2 bases and V by 10 bases; bases with no gene match: 4. The CDR3 is 12 amino acids. CDR3 protein: CATSGQNYGYTF. The CDR3 DNA follows: TGCGCCACCTCGGGACAGAACTATGGCTACACCTTC.

V usage is TRBV4-3 and J usage is TRBJ2-7; D perhaps matches TRBD1 (6 bases). This CDR3 contains 16 residues. Germline loops: CDR1 LGHNA, CDR2 YSLEER. Trimming took off 4 bases at V and 0 bases at J, with 16 bases between the two ends. The DNA for the CDR3 is TGCGCCAGCAGCCCCTCCTCGATGGGGGCCTCCTACGAGCAGTACTTC. It translates to CASSPSSMGASYEQYF.

This chain links TRBV4-3 with TRBJ2-3, with 10 bases identical to TRBD1. Germline CDR1 and CDR2: LGHNA and YSLEER. After removal of 4 bases from V and 4 bases from J, the junction contained 8 bases not matched to a gene. The CDR3 loop spans 16 amino acids. The chain's CDR3 is CASSPDSGTGADTQYF. As DNA, the CDR3 is TGCGCCAGCAGCCCCGACTCCGGGACAGGGGCAGATACGCAGTATTTT.

The chain links TRBV14 to TRBJ1-1; no firm D call. The CDR3 is 15 residues long. The V gene's germline CDR1 is SGHDN and CDR2 FVKESK. V lost 6 bases and J lost 5, with 19 bases in between. CDR3 residues: CASRRSQEGRTEAFF. The CDR3 region has the DNA TGTGCCAGCAGAAGGTCTCAGGAGGGAAGGACTGAAGCTTTCTTT.

The gene calls are TRBV4-3 and TRBJ1-1, with a possible D match to TRBD1 (6 bases). Trimming removed 1 base at V and 11 bases at J, with 32 bases between. CDR1 is LGHNA and CDR2 is YSLEER in the germline V gene. This CDR3 has 19 residues. The CDR3 sequence: CASSQVTPVTGTQIKGAFF. CDR3 nucleotide sequence: TGCGCCAGCAGCCAAGTAACCCCTGTCACCGGGACACAGATAAAAGGGGCTTTCTTT.

V is TRBV7-2 and J is TRBJ2-4, with 16 bases matching TRBD2. V shed 5 bases and J 3 bases; nucleotides not matched to a gene: 7. CDR3 length: 18 residues. Looked up from germline, CDR1 is SGHTA and CDR2 is FQGNSA. CDR3 region: CASSTGTSGRVVKNIQYF. The CDR3 region has the DNA TGTGCCAGCAGCACAGGGACTAGCGGGAGGGTGGTCAAAAACATTCAGTACTTC.

This sequence joins TRBV5-5 and TRBJ2-7; unclear D gene. Trimming took off 0 bases at V and 0 bases at J, with 7 bases between the two ends. The CDR3 has 14 residues. Germline-derived CDR1 and CDR2 are SGHKS and YYEKEE (reference sequence). This CDR3 is CASSLVSVSYEQYF. CDR3 coding DNA: TGTGCCAGCAGCTTGGTTTCGGTCTCCTACGAGCAGTACTTC.

This clone came up once. The rearrangement links TRBV7-9 to TRBJ2-1; D ambiguous. The length of the CDR3 is 14 residues. The germline V gene has CDR1 SEHNR and CDR2 FQNEAQ (reference sequence). Trimming shortened V by 4 bases and J by 8 bases, and 15 bases separated the two germline ends. The CDR3 DNA follows: TGTGCCAGCAGCTCAACCCCCCGGGTGGATGAGCAGTTCTTC. Encoded protein: CASSSTPRVDEQFF.

The chain links TRBV4-3 to TRBJ1-6, with a weak D call TRBD1 (5 bases). Germline CDR1 reads LGHNA; CDR2 reads YSLEER. This CDR3 spans 16 amino acids. Trimming stripped 2 bases from V and 0 bases from J, with 8 bases between. The CDR3 nucleotides are TGCGCCAGCAGCCAACGACAGAGCTCCTATAATTCACCCCTCCACTTT. It codes for CASSQRQSSYNSPLHF.